The next 30 T cell receptor beta chains were all read from a single sample in a study of human T cells and chemical hapten exposure. Time point indicated: patch test 2, 6 weeks after DPC sensitization. This sample's treatment: therapeutic diphenylcyclopropenone sensitization with weekly scalp DPC. TCRdb reanalysed the RACE reads using MiXCR and keeps one entry per CDR3 protein. The sample holds around 69,000 distinct CDR3 sequences; 8.5% are singletons and the top ten take about 3.5%. Material: whole blood, obtained in connection with sensitization to the hapten diphenylcyclopropenone (DPC). All receptors come from a woman between 50 and 59 years old with alopecia areata. Some clones in this sample may be carry-over from other donors' samples.

As to this clonotype: One junction end disagrees with the germline gene, perhaps due to a read error. The chain uses TRBV12-3 or TRBV12-4 and TRBJ2-1, with D perhaps TRBD2 (5 bases). This CDR3 comprises 12 residues. CDR3: CASSLGSGEQLF. The CDR3 nucleotides read TGTGCCAGCAGTTTGGGCAGTGGGGAGCAGTTATTC.

V is TRBV4-2 and J is TRBJ2-1; D remains unclear. This CDR3 spans 13 amino acids. The V and J ends lost 4 bases and 6 bases respectively, with 10 bases between them. Germline CDR1 reads LGHNA; CDR2 reads YNFKEQ. CDR3 sequence: CASSRTDRNEQFF. The CDR3 coding sequence is TGTGCCAGCAGCCGCACGGACCGCAATGAGCAGTTCTTC.

This clonotype was counted only a few times. The chain is built from TRBV27 and TRBJ2-3, with D unresolved. CDR3 length equals 12 residues. Between the trimmed V and J ends, which lost 6 bases and 6 bases, there was a span of 10 bases. Looked up from germline, CDR1 is MNHEY and CDR2 is SMNVEV (reference sequence). CDR3 sequence reads: CASSPFPDTQYF. CDR3 DNA sequence: TGTGCCAGCAGCCCGTTTCCTGATACGCAGTATTTT.

V gene TRBV18 combines with J gene TRBJ2-2; D perhaps matches TRBD2 (5 bases). V gave up 6 bases and J gave up 4 bases, with 12 bases separating them. CDR3 length equals 14 residues. CDR1 and CDR2 from the germline V gene are KGHSH and LQKENI. The CDR3 bases are TGTGCCAGCTCCACGTCACGGGGCACCGGGGAGCTGTTTTTT. Translation gives CASSTSRGTGELFF. Based on the CDR3 plus reference TRBV18 and TRBJ2-2, the full variable domain is NAGVMQNPRHLVRRRGQEARLRCSPMKGHSHVYWYRQLPEEGLKFMVYLQKENIIDESGMPKERFSAEFPKEGPSILRIQQVVRGDSAAYFCASSTSRGTGELFFGEGSRLTVL.

V gene TRBV9 combines with J gene TRBJ1-5; no clear D. The CDR3 contains 13 residues. Germline-derived CDR1 and CDR2 are SGDLS and YYNGEE. V was pared by 4 bases and J by 6 bases, with 11 bases between. For the CDR3, the DNA is TGTGCCAGCAGCCTGGGTCTGGGTCAGCCCCAGCATTTT. It translates to CASSLGLGQPQHF.

The sample holds a few counts of this clonotype. This chain uses TRBV4-3 with TRBJ2-3, with TRBD2 identical over 8 bases. CDR1 is LGHNA, CDR2 YSLEER, per germline. The CDR3 is made up of 16 amino acids. V shed 1 base and J 0 bases; nucleotides not matched to a gene: 3. CDR3 nucleotide sequence: TGCGCCAGCAGCCAAGGCTCTAGCGGGAGCACAGATACGCAGTATTTT. It is translated as CASSQGSSGSTDTQYF.

This clonotype was observed a handful of times. The chain recombines TRBV3-1 with TRBJ1-2; perhaps TRBD1 as D (5 bases). Germline loops: CDR1 LGHDT, CDR2 YNNKEL (reference sequence). This CDR3 contains 13 residues. V was clipped by 6 bases and J by 6 bases, with 14 bases between them. CDR3 amino acids: CASSSAGFHGYTF. CDR3 coding DNA: TGTGCCAGCAGTAGTGCAGGGTTCCATGGCTACACCTTC.

This clonotype showed up many times. V usage is TRBV27 and J usage is TRBJ1-6; 10 bases line up with TRBD1. V was pared by 5 bases and J by 13 bases, with 8 bases of the junction left unmatched. This CDR3 region has 14 residues. Germline V gene sequence: CDR1 MNHEY, CDR2 SMNVEV (reference sequence). The CDR3 region is CASSLIGTGDPLHF. The CDR3 DNA reads as TGTGCCAGCAGTCTGATCGGGACAGGGGATCCCCTCCACTTT.

This clonotype was seen more than once but under ten times. The chain recombines TRBV6-5 with TRBJ2-6; no clear D. V lost 7 bases and J 4 bases, leaving 11 bases between the germline ends. The CDR3 has 14 amino acids. Germline V gene sequence: CDR1 MNHEY, CDR2 SVGAGI. CDR3 residues: CASNSGPGANVLTF. The CDR3 nucleotides are TGTGCCAGCAATTCAGGCCCCGGGGCCAACGTCCTGACTTTC.

This clonotype was seen more than once but under ten times. V and J are TRBV29-1 and TRBJ2-6; D is ambiguous. Between the trimmed V and J ends, which lost 6 bases and 3 bases, there was a span of 15 bases. Germline-derived CDR1 and CDR2 are SQVTM and ANQGSEA. The CDR3 sequence is 15 residues long. CDR3 coding DNA: TGCAGCGTGCTGAGTACGTCTCTTGGGGCCAACGTCCTGACTTTC. Its protein is CSVLSTSLGANVLTF. The full variable domain, its missing parts supplied by reference TRBV29-1 and TRBJ2-6, is SAVISQKPSRDICQRGTSLTIQCQVDSQVTMMFWYRQQPGQSLTLIATANQGSEATYESGFVIDKFPISRPNLTFSTLTVSNMSPEDSSIYLCSVLSTSLGANVLTFGAGSRLTVL.

Regarding this clonotype: A much more abundant neighbour one base away suggests this may be a read error. The chain carries TRBV27 and TRBJ1-1, with D possibly being TRBD1 (5 bases). Trimming removed 4 bases from V and 5 bases from J, with 17 bases in between. Germline values: CDR1 MNHEY, CDR2 SMNVEV (reference sequence). This CDR3 comprises 15 residues. The chain's CDR3 is CASSSLQGRRTEAFF. CDR3 DNA sequence: TGTGCCAGCAGTTCCCTCCAGGGTCGCCGTACTGAAGCTTTCTTT.

This chain links TRBV30 with TRBJ2-6; D unclear. The CDR3 extends over 15 amino acids. The germline V gene has CDR1 GTSNPN and CDR2 SVGIG (reference sequence). The germline V and J ends were trimmed by 1 base and 0 bases, with 7 bases remaining between them. This chain's CDR3 is CAWSALISGANVLTF. The CDR3 DNA reads TGTGCCTGGAGTGCCCTTATCTCTGGGGCCAACGTCCTGACTTTC.

This sequence joins TRBV12-3 or TRBV12-4 and TRBJ1-1; 7 bases are a match to TRBD1. The V gene end was trimmed by 5 bases and the J gene end by 0 bases; junction bases not matched to a gene: 9. This CDR3 is built from 16 residues. CDR3 amino acids: CASSTQTGPMNTEAFF. CDR3 in DNA: TGTGCCAGCAGTACCCAGACAGGGCCCATGAACACTGAAGCTTTCTTT.

The chain carries TRBV27 and TRBJ2-3, with 9 positions matching TRBD1. Looked up from germline, CDR1 is MNHEY and CDR2 is SMNVEV (reference sequence). The ends lost 3 bases at V and 3 bases at J; junction bases unmatched: 4. CDR3 length: 15 amino acids. The CDR3 loop reads CASSFTGGWTDTQYF. As DNA, the CDR3 is TGTGCCAGCAGTTTTACAGGGGGCTGGACAGATACGCAGTATTTT.

This sequence joins TRBV2 and TRBJ2-7; 10 positions agree with TRBD2. CDR3 length: 16 residues. The ends lost 2 bases at V and 3 bases at J; junction bases unmatched: 7. CDR1 SNHLY and CDR2 FYNNEI come from the germline V gene. The CDR3: CASSEPPGLASYEQYF. CDR3 coding DNA: TGTGCCAGCAGTGAACCCCCGGGACTAGCGAGCTACGAGCAGTACTTC.

Worth noting for this clonotype: One junction end disagrees with the germline gene, perhaps due to a read error. The chain uses TRBV3-1 and TRBJ2-7, with D perhaps TRBD1 (6 bases). This CDR3 contains 14 residues. CDR1 is LGHDT, CDR2 YNNKEL, per germline (reference sequence). The DNA for the CDR3 is TGTGCCAGGAGCCAAGTCTACAGGGCCTACGAGCAGTACTTC. Translating gives CARSQVYRAYEQYF.

A few counts support this clonotype. The rearrangement joins TRBV2 to TRBJ2-1, with D possibly being TRBD2 (6 bases). Germline CDR1 reads SNHLY; CDR2 reads FYNNEI. V lost 6 bases and J lost 1, with 16 bases in between. This CDR3 is built from 16 residues. This CDR3 is CASSLGTGGSYNEQFF. The CDR3 region has the DNA TGTGCCAGCAGCCTCGGAACAGGAGGGTCCTACAATGAGCAGTTCTTC. Combining the CDR3 with reference TRBV2 and TRBJ2-1 gives the whole variable domain EPEVTQTPSHQVTQMGQEVILRCVPISNHLYFYWYRQILGQKVEFLVSFYNNEISEKSEIFDDQFSVERPDGSNFTLKIRSTKLEDSAMYFCASSLGTGGSYNEQFFGPGTRLTVL.

This clonotype was seen at least ten times. The V call is TRBV4-2, the J call TRBJ1-5; a weak D match, TRBD1 (5 bases). Germline loops: CDR1 LGHNA, CDR2 YNFKEQ. Trimming pared 1 base from V and 7 bases from J, leaving 20 bases between. The CDR3 runs 17 residues. CDR3 amino acids: CASSQGTRQARDQPQHF. CDR3 DNA sequence: TGTGCCAGCAGCCAAGGGACCCGTCAAGCGAGGGACCAGCCCCAGCATTTT.

This clonotype has a handful of counts. This chain joins TRBV4-3 and TRBJ2-3, with 10 bases matching TRBD2. CDR1 LGHNA and CDR2 YSLEER come from the germline V gene. This CDR3 is 16 amino acids long. V was clipped by 3 bases and J by 2 bases; unmatched bases: 5. CDR3 residues: CASSHRLAGPTDTQYF. DNA for the CDR3: TGCGCCAGCAGCCATCGACTAGCGGGCCCCACAGATACGCAGTATTTT.

This clonotype was found a few times. V is TRBV5-1 and J is TRBJ1-2, with a tentative D call TRBD1 (6 bases). This CDR3 contains 14 residues. The germline gives CDR1 SGHRS, CDR2 YFSETQ. V shed 5 bases and J shed 1 base, with 12 bases lying between them. CDR3 region: CASSLQGSNYGYTF. The CDR3, as DNA: TGCGCCAGCAGTCTACAGGGTAGTAACTATGGCTACACCTTC.

This clonotype was counted at least ten times. The chain joins TRBV25-1 to TRBJ2-7; no clear D gene. Trimming took 4 bases from V and 0 from J, leaving 13 bases between them. Per germline, CDR1 MGHDK and CDR2 SYGVNS. CDR3 length: 15 residues. The CDR3 spells CASSAQSTGSYEQYF. The CDR3 nucleotides are TGTGCCAGCAGTGCACAAAGCACTGGCTCCTACGAGCAGTACTTC.

This clonotype was recorded many times. The V and J genes are TRBV2 and TRBJ1-1; D possibly corresponds to TRBD1 (6 bases). This CDR3 region has 12 residues. Trimming removed 4 bases at V and 3 bases at J, with 6 bases between. Germline lookup yields CDR1 SNHLY and CDR2 FYNNEI. The DNA of the CDR3 is TGTGCCAGCAGTGCAGGGGACACTGAAGCTTTCTTT. It translates to CASSAGDTEAFF.

V gene TRBV19 combines with J gene TRBJ1-1, with D hard to call. The V end was cut by 5 bases, the J end by 1 base, with 11 bases between. This CDR3 is built from 14 residues. Germline V gene lookup returns CDR1 LNHDA and CDR2 SQIVND (reference sequence). The CDR3 nucleotides are TGTGCCAGTAGTCCCTTACAGCCGAACACTGAAGCTTTCTTT. Its translation is CASSPLQPNTEAFF.

This clonotype was found many times. The V gene is TRBV5-1, the J gene TRBJ1-1; D may be TRBD1 (6 bases). Trimming removed 5 bases at V and 1 base at J, with 9 bases between. CDR3 length: 13 amino acids. The germline CDR1 and CDR2 sequences are SGHRS and YFSETQ. CDR3 coding DNA: TGCGCCAGCAGGTGGACAGAGAACACTGAAGCTTTCTTT. Translating it yields CASRWTENTEAFF. Looking up the rest from reference TRBV5-1 and TRBJ1-1 gives the full variable domain: KAGVTQTPRYLIKTRGQQVTLSCSPISGHRSVSWYQQTPGQGLQFLFEYFSETQRNKGNFPGRFSGRQFSNSRSEMNVSTLELGDSALYLCASRWTENTEAFFGQGTRLTVV.

The gene calls are TRBV5-6 and TRBJ1-2, with D possibly matching TRBD1 (5 bases). The CDR3 sequence is 16 residues long. Germline CDR1 is SGHDT and CDR2 is YYEEEE. V shed 1 base and J shed 5 bases, with 18 bases lying between them. The CDR3 DNA follows: TGTGCCAGCAGCTTGCGGGCAGGGTCGGATGAGTATGGCTACACCTTC. Translation: CASSLRAGSDEYGYTF.

This clonotype has more than one count but fewer than ten. This chain uses TRBV11-3 with TRBJ2-2; 7 nucleotides match TRBD2. The CDR3 has 16 amino acids. With V trimmed by 5 bases and J by 1 base, 7 bases remained unmatched. Germline V lookup: CDR1 SGHNT, CDR2 YENEEA. The CDR3 bases are TGTGCCAGCAGCCCAGGACTAGGACAGAACACCGGGGAGCTGTTTTTT. Translation gives CASSPGLGQNTGELFF.

This clonotype has only a few counts. The rearrangement joins TRBV24-1 to TRBJ2-5; D ambiguous. The germline V gene has CDR1 KGHDR and CDR2 SFDVKD. V lost 3 bases, J lost 4 bases, and 23 bases lay in between. The CDR3 totals 18 residues. The CDR3 here is CATSDRARQPTRRETQYF. The CDR3 bases are TGTGCCACCAGTGATCGGGCACGGCAGCCCACCCGAAGAGAGACCCAGTACTTC.

The chain recombines TRBV10-3 with TRBJ2-7; 11 positions agree with TRBD2. Looked up from germline, CDR1 is ENHRY and CDR2 is SYGVKD. This CDR3 is built from 14 residues. V trimming: 6 bases; J trimming: 6 bases; junction bases outside the gene matches: 7. In DNA, the CDR3 is TGTGCCATCAGCCCACTAGCGGGAGAGGGCGAGCAGTACTTC. Protein sequence: CAISPLAGEGEQYF.

This clonotype has at least ten counts. The chain uses TRBV28 and TRBJ1-3; 7 bases are shared with TRBD1. CDR1 and CDR2 from the germline V gene are MDHEN and SYDVKM. Trimming at V came to 6 bases and at J to 5 bases, leaving 10 bases not matched to a gene. The CDR3 has 15 amino acids. The CDR3 DNA reads TGTGCCAGCAGGGAAGCCGGGACAGAAAGAAACACCATATATTTT. It specifies CASREAGTERNTIYF. Complete variable domain (other parts from reference TRBV28 and TRBJ1-3): DVKVTQSSRYLVKRTGEKVFLECVQDMDHENMFWYRQDPGLGLRLIYFSYDVKMKEKGDIPEGYSVSREKKERFSLILESASTNQTSMYLCASREAGTERNTIYFGEGSWLTVV.

This clonotype was detected a few times. The chain has TRBV3-1 and TRBJ1-1; D is ambiguous. The V gene lost 6 bases and the J gene lost 2 bases, with 10 bases spanning the gap. This CDR3 is 13 amino acids long. Germline CDR1 LGHDT, CDR2 YNNKEL (reference sequence). Here the CDR3 reads CASRPRPNTEAFF. DNA of the CDR3: TGTGCCAGCAGGCCCAGACCCAACACTGAAGCTTTCTTT.